This T cell receptor beta chain was sequenced during a study of glioma-infiltrating T cells after dendritic cell vaccination. Study-wide results and caveats: Higher TCR clonality did not directly relate to longer survival.

This sample's time point: after dendritic cell vaccination, including at tumor progression/relapse. Isocitrate dehydrogenase mutation was absent in all glioblastoma patients. Before vaccination, two weeks after the third vaccination, and at progression, PBMC were collected. The immunoSEQ assay amplified TCRB CDR3 from up to roughly 2 ug DNA. TCRdb's copy holds only in-frame clones and misses some; the assay was immunoSEQ multiplex PCR. The sample has more than 95,000 clones, nearly 90% seen once; the top ten hold around 2.6%. Worth noting for this clone: Its specificity is unknown.

Per germline, CDR1 ENHRY and CDR2 SYGVKD. Trimming took 0 bases from V and 2 from J, leaving 12 bases between them. The CDR3 runs to 16 residues. The chain recombines TRBV10-3 with TRBJ2-3; D remains ambiguous. The specimen comprised blood, sampled after dendritic cell vaccination. The clonotype comes from a human donor with glioblastoma. The CDR3 loop is CAISESSLTITDTQYF. CDR3 sequence (DNA): TGTGCCATCAGTGAGTCGAGCCTGACAATCACAGATACGCAGTATTTT.